The present T cell receptor (beta chain) was sequenced within a study of cytomegalovirus exposure and HLA in healthy donors. About the study: A previous analysis identified about 110 million unique TCR beta sequences derived from 180 million or so T cells.

This CDR3 region has 14 residues. Germline CDR1 and CDR2: SEHNR and FQNEAQ (reference sequence). The germline V and J ends were trimmed by 5 bases and 4 bases, with 12 bases remaining between them. A multiplex PCR was run with 60 Vbeta primers and 13 Jbeta primers. Measured with immunoSEQ multiplex PCR; TCRdb has only the in-frame clones, and not every one. Of some 170,000 clones listed, around 80% are singletons. This receptor was taken from a man aged 25-40 years in good health and CMV-seronegative. The sequenced sample was PBMCs. The chain recombines TRBV7-9 with TRBJ2-1; D is uncertain. The DNA for the CDR3 is TGTGCCAGCAGCCCGAGTCTAGGATACAATGAGCAGTTCTTC. Amino acids: CASSPSLGYNEQFF. The whole variable domain, filled in from reference TRBV7-9 and TRBJ2-1, reads DTGVSQNPRHKITKRGQNVTFRCDPISEHNRLYWYRQTLGQGPEFLTYFQNEAQLEKSRLLSDRFSAERPKGSFSTLEIQRTEQGDSAMYLCASSPSLGYNEQFFGPGTRLTVL.